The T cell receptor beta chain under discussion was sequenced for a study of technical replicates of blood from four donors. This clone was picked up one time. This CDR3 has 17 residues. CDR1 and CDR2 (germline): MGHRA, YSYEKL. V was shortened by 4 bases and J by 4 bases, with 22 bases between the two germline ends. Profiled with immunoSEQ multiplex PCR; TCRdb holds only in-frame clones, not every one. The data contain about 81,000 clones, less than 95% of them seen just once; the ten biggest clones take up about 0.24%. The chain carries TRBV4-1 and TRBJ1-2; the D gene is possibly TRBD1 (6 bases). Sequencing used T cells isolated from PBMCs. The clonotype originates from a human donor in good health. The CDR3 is CASSPLLGANRRYGYTF. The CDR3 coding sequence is TGCGCCAGCAGCCCCTTGCTGGGGGCGAATAGACGCTATGGCTACACCTTC.